These 21 T cell receptor beta chains share one sample of origin, sequenced in a study of T cells in Graves' hyperthyroidism and ophthalmopathy. What was amplified from RNA transcripts were TCR beta CDR3 regions. First-round RT-PCR with HTBI primers amplified the TCR CDR3 region. MiXCR, run by TCRdb on the multiplex PCR reads, gives a single entry per CDR3 protein. The sample includes more than 450,000 distinct CDR3 sequences, roughly 15% seen only once; the top ten take about 15%. The specimen sequenced was blood. The receptors derive from a middle-aged woman with Graves' hyperthyroidism.

This clonotype was seen a few times. The rearrangement links TRBV5-1 to TRBJ1-2; 8 bases line up with TRBD1. Losses at the gene ends were 6 bases for V and 6 bases for J; bases not matched to a gene: 4. Germline CDR1 is SGHRS and CDR2 is YFSETQ. The CDR3 is made up of 12 amino acids. The CDR3 DNA reads as TGCGCCAGCACGGACAGGGTCGATGGCTACACCTTC. Its translation is CASTDRVDGYTF.

This clonotype was seen many times. V and J are TRBV27 and TRBJ1-5; 7 bases are shared with TRBD1. With V trimmed by 5 bases and J by 0 bases, 4 bases remained unmatched. Germline V gene data show CDR1 as MNHEY and CDR2 as SMNVEV (reference sequence). CDR3 size: 15 residues. The CDR3 region is CASSTDRASNQPQHF. In DNA form, the CDR3 reads TGTGCCAGCAGTACCGACAGGGCTAGCAATCAGCCCCAGCATTTT.

This chain links TRBV14 with TRBJ1-3; weak D call: TRBD1 (5 bases). The germline gives CDR1 SGHDN, CDR2 FVKESK. Between the trimmed V and J ends, which lost 0 bases and 0 bases, there was a span of 6 bases. The CDR3 loop spans 15 amino acids. CDR3 DNA sequence: TGTGCCAGCAGCCAAGAAGACAGCTCTGGAAACACCATATATTTT. Protein product: CASSQEDSSGNTIYF.

This clonotype was counted between two and nine times. The V and J genes are TRBV5-1 and TRBJ1-1; D call uncertain. The CDR3 runs to 13 residues. V was shortened by 5 bases and J by 5 bases, with 13 bases between the two germline ends. CDR1 and CDR2 from the germline V gene are SGHRS and YFSETQ. The CDR3 loop reads CASSLPGSTEAFF. CDR3 coding DNA: TGCGCCAGCAGTCTTCCGGGGTCGACTGAAGCTTTCTTT.

This clonotype was seen only a few times. This rearrangement joins TRBV3-1 to TRBJ2-7; a possible D gene is TRBD1 (6 bases). CDR1 and CDR2 (germline): LGHDT, YNNKEL (reference sequence). The CDR3 is made up of 12 amino acids. The V end lost 1 base, the J end lost 6 bases, and 7 bases lay between the germline ends. This CDR3 reads CASSQAQGEQYF. The CDR3 bases are TGTGCCAGCAGCCAAGCACAGGGCGAGCAGTACTTC.

This clonotype was seen many times. The V gene is TRBV3-1, the J gene TRBJ2-5; the match to TRBD2 covers 8 bases. CDR3 length: 16 residues. With 0 bases clipped from V and 5 bases from J, the junction kept 8 bases outside the gene matches. CDR1 and CDR2 from the germline V gene are LGHDT and YNNKEL (reference sequence). This chain's CDR3 is CASSQERASGLETQYF. In DNA form, the CDR3 reads TGTGCCAGCAGCCAAGAAAGGGCTAGCGGGTTGGAGACCCAGTACTTC.

In its sample, this clonotype was seen a few times. The chain combines TRBV6-1 with TRBJ2-7; 8 bases fit TRBD1. CDR1 and CDR2 from the germline V gene are MNHNS and SASEGT. Losses at the gene ends were 5 bases for V and 8 bases for J; bases not matched to a gene: 17. The CDR3 runs 16 residues. The CDR3 DNA reads TGTGCCAGCAGTCCTCGACAGGGGACGATTTTGTACAAGCAGTACTTC. Its protein is CASSPRQGTILYKQYF.

Concerning this clonotype: Possible read error: a much larger clone is one base away. The chain uses TRBV3-1 and TRBJ2-7; D is unclear. Germline V gives CDR1 LGHDT, CDR2 YNNKEL (reference sequence). The CDR3 has 15 residues. The CDR3 region has the DNA TGTGCCAGCAGCCAAGACGCTTGGCAAAATTACGATCAGTACTTC. This translates into CASSQDAWQNYDQYF.

This clonotype has just a few counts. This chain links TRBV12-3 or TRBV12-4 with TRBJ2-1; D perhaps matches TRBD2 (6 bases). The CDR3 is 13 residues long. Trimming cost V 6 bases and J 4 bases, with 10 bases left between them. Here the CDR3 reads CASRASAYNEQFF. CDR3 DNA: TGTGCCAGCAGGGCTAGCGCATACAATGAGCAGTTCTTC.

In this sample, this clonotype turned up a few times. It may be a read error: a sequence one base away is much more abundant. The conserved phenylalanine or tryptophan is not found at the CDR3 terminus, so this likely reflects a read error. This chain connects TRBV24-1 to TRBJ2-5, with TRBD1 matching 10 bases. With 3 bases clipped from V and 5 bases from J, the junction kept 8 bases outside the gene matches. This CDR3 is 16 amino acids long. Germline CDR1 and CDR2: KGHDR and SFDVKD. The CDR3 region is CATSDGAGTGVETQYL. CDR3 nucleotide sequence: TGTGCCACCAGTGATGGCGCCGGGACAGGGGTTGAGACCCAGTACCTC.

This clonotype was seen ten or more times. This chain joins TRBV27 and TRBJ2-5; 9 nucleotides match TRBD2. Trimming cost V 7 bases and J 5 bases; bases outside gene matches: 14. The CDR3 totals 16 residues. Germline V gene sequence: CDR1 MNHEY, CDR2 SMNVEV (reference sequence). CDR3 amino acids: CASNPGTSPIVETQYF. The CDR3 bases are TGTGCCAGCAACCCCGGGACTAGCCCTATTGTGGAGACCCAGTACTTC.

There are many counts of this clonotype. The chain employs TRBV12-3 or TRBV12-4 and TRBJ1-5; D is unclear. This CDR3 has 13 residues. The V and J ends lost 2 bases and 3 bases respectively, with 5 bases between them. CDR3 DNA: TGTGCCAGCAGTTTACTAGCCAATCAGCCCCAGCATTTT. As protein: CASSLLANQPQHF.

The CDR3 DNA reads TGTGCCAGCAGTCCGGGTATTAGCGGGAACCTCCCCGGGGAGCTGTTTTTT. Translating it yields CASSPGISGNLPGELFF. V and J are TRBV12-3 or TRBV12-4 and TRBJ2-2, with TRBD2 matching over 8 bases. This CDR3 is built from 17 residues. V dropped 5 bases and J dropped 6; count of bases not matched to a gene: 14.

In this sample, this clonotype turned up many times. This sequence joins TRBV7-2 and TRBJ1-5; 9 bases are a match to TRBD1. Looked up from germline, CDR1 is SGHTA and CDR2 is FQGNSA. The CDR3 is 14 amino acids. The J segment lost 7 bases and the V segment lost 4 bases, leaving 5 bases of the junction unmatched. CDR3 coding DNA: TGTGCCAGCAGCTCACCGGGACAGGGACAGCCCCAGCATTTT. Protein sequence: CASSSPGQGQPQHF.

At least ten counts were recorded for this clonotype. Being one base from a much bigger clone, this may be a read error. The chain links TRBV28 to TRBJ2-5, with 8 positions matching TRBD1. Germline-derived CDR1 and CDR2 are MDHEN and SYDVKM. The CDR3 extends over 14 amino acids. J gave up 0 bases and V 4 bases, and 1 base lay outside the gene matches. CDR3 sequence (DNA): TGTGCCAGCAGTTGGGACAGGAACCAAGAGACCCAGTACTTC. It encodes CASSWDRNQETQYF.

In the case of this clonotype: Being one base from a much bigger clone, this may be a read error. The chain couples TRBV29-1 to TRBJ2-1; possibly TRBD1 for D (7 bases). The CDR3 has 14 amino acids. CDR1 and CDR2 (germline): SQVTM, ANQGSEA. This chain's CDR3 is CRVLIGGQTNEQFF. CDR3 coding DNA: TGCAGAGTCCTCATCGGGGGACAGACGAATGAGCAGTTCTTC.

J is TRBJ2-7 and V is TRBV20-1; D call uncertain. The CDR3 consists of 14 residues. V lost 0 bases, J lost 4 bases, and 13 bases lay in between. The germline V gene encodes CDR1 DFQATT and CDR2 SNEGSKA (reference sequence). Here the CDR3 DNA reads TGCAGTGCTAGAGACTCCACAGAGCCTTACGAGCAGTACTTC. Its translation is CSARDSTEPYEQYF.

With respect to this clonotype: A read error may explain this, as a much larger clone is one base away. The chain combines TRBV4-1 with TRBJ2-7; maybe TRBD2 (5 bases). The germline V gene has CDR1 MGHRA and CDR2 YSYEKL. Trimming stripped 0 bases from V and 3 bases from J, with 12 bases between. The CDR3 length is 15 residues. CDR3 sequence: CASSQDLEADYEQYF. CDR3 in DNA: TGCGCCAGCAGCCAAGATTTGGAGGCCGACTACGAGCAGTACTTC.

This clonotype was counted between two and nine times. The genes are TRBV5-1 and TRBJ2-2; D gene ambiguous. The germline V gene has CDR1 SGHRS and CDR2 YFSETQ. Trimming removed 4 bases at V and 4 bases at J, with 17 bases between. This CDR3 contains 16 residues. The CDR3 DNA is TGCGCCAGCAGCCAGACATCTCTGGGCGGCACCGGGGAGCTGTTTTTT. It specifies CASSQTSLGGTGELFF.

This clonotype was picked up a small number of times. The CDR3 sequence is CASSVIGTGSRSDEQFF. DNA for the CDR3: TGTGCCAGCAGCGTTATCGGGACAGGGTCCCGGTCGGATGAGCAGTTCTTC. The V call is TRBV7-6, the J call TRBJ2-1, with 9 bases fitting TRBD1. CDR1 SGHVS and CDR2 FNYEAQ come from the germline V gene. This CDR3 is 17 amino acids long. V gave up 5 bases and J gave up 8 bases; unmatched junction bases: 16.

This chain uses TRBV24-1 with TRBJ1-2; TRBD1 might be the D (5 bases). V was pared by 4 bases and J by 5 bases, with 16 bases between. Looked up from germline, CDR1 is KGHDR and CDR2 is SFDVKD. This CDR3 region has 15 residues. The CDR3 DNA reads as TGTGCCACCAGTGAGCCCGGGACGGCAATATATGGCTACACCTTC. Translation: CATSEPGTAIYGYTF.